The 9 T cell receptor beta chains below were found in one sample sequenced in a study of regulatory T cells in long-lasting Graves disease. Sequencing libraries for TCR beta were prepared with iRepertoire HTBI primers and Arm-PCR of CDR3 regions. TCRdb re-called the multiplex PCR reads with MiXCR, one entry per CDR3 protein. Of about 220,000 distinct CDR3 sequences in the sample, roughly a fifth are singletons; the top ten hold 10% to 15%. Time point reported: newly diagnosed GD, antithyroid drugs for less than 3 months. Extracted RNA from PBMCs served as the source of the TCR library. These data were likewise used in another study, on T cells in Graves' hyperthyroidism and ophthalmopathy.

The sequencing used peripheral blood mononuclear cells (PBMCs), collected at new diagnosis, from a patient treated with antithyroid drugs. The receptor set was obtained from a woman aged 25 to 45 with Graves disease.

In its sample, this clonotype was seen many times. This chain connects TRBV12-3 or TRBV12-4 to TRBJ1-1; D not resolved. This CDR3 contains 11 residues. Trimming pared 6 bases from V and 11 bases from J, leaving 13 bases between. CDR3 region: CASSVRRQAFF. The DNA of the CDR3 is TGTGCCAGCAGCGTTCGCCGGCAGGCTTTCTTT.

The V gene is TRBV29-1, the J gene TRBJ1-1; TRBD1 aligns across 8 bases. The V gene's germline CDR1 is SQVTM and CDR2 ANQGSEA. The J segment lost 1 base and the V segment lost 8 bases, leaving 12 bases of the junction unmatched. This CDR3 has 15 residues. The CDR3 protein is CSTLRQGAPNTEAFF. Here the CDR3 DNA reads TGCAGCACCCTTCGGCAGGGGGCTCCGAACACTGAAGCTTTCTTT.

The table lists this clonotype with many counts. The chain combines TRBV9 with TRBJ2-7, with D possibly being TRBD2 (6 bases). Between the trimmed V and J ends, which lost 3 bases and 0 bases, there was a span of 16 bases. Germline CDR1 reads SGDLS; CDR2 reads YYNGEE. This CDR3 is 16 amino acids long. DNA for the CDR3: TGTGCCAGCAGCGACCCCCGGGACTTGAGCTCCTACGAGCAGTACTTC. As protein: CASSDPRDLSSYEQYF.

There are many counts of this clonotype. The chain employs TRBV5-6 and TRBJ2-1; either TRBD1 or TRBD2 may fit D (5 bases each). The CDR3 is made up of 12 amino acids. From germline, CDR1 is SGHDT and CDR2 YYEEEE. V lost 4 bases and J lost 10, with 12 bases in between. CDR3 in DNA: TGTGCCAGCAGCGGGGGAGAGAGAGAGCAGTTCTTC. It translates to CASSGGEREQFF.

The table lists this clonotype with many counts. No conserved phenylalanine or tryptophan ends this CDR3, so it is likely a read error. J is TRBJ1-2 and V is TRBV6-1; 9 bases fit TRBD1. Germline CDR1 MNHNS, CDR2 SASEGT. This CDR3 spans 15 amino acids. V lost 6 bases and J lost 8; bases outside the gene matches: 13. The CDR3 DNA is TGTGCCAGCAGCACTCCCCTGGGACAGGGTCGCGGCTACACCTCC. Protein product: CASSTPLGQGRGYTS.

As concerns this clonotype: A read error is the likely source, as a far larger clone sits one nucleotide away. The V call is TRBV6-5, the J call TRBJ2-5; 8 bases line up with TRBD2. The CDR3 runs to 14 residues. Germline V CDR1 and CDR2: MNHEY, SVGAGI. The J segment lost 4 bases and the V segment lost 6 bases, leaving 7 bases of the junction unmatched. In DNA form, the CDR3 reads TGTGCCAGCAGCACCTGTACTAGCGGAGAGACCCAGTACTTC. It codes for CASSTCTSGETQYF.

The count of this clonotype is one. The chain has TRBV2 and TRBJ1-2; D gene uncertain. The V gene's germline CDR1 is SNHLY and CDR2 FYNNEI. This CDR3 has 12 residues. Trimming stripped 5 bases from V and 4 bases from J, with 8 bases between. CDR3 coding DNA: TGTGCCAGCAGTTCCCGACCCTATGGCTACACCTTC. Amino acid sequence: CASSSRPYGYTF.

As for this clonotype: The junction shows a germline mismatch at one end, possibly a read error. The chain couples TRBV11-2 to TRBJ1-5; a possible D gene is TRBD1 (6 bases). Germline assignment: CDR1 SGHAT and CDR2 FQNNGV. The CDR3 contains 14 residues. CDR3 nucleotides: TGTGCCAACAGCTTAGGGGGGTGGAATCAGCCCCAGCATTTT. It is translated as CANSLGGWNQPQHF.

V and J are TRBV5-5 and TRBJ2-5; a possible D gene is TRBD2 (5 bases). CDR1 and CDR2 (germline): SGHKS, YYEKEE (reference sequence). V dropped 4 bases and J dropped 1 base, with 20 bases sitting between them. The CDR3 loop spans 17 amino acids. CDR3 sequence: CASSPLMGVSLQETQYF. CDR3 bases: TGTGCCAGCAGCCCGCTGATGGGAGTTAGTCTCCAAGAGACCCAGTACTTC.